Described below is a single T cell receptor beta chain sequence and its context. Antigen unknown. Sequencing targeted expressed TCRB transcripts, as all isolated RNA had been reverse transcribed. Sequenced by immunoSEQ multiplex PCR; TCRdb stores in-frame clones only, minus some. The data contain around 300,000 clones, under 8.5% of them singletons. Trimming cost V 7 bases and J 7 bases, with 26 bases left between them. CDR1 is GTSNPN and CDR2 is SVGIG in the germline V gene (reference sequence). This CDR3 spans 15 amino acids. The data derive from a study of beta chain features in type 1 diabetes. Study-level points and caveats: Shorter TCRB CDR3s, moderately but significantly so, marked every one of the four CD4+ subsets in Type 1 diabetes patients.

Source material: central memory CD4+ T cells from blood. The V and J genes are TRBV30 and TRBJ2-7, with a possible D match to TRBD1 (5 bases). The origin of this receptor is a woman aged 18-29 years in good health. CDR3 sequence (DNA): TGTGCCTTCCGCAAAAAAGGACAAGCCTCTGGGGAGCAGTACTTC. Translating it yields CAFRKKGQASGEQYF.